Reported below is one T cell receptor (beta chain). The antigen is not known. From the RT-PCR reads, TCRdb called clonotypes with MiXCR, one entry per CDR3 protein. The sample contains around 300,000 distinct CDR3 sequences, about 20% of which appear only once. These data are taken from a study of response to subunit inactivated influenza vaccine. General study points: Each seasonal flu vaccination may recruit only limited new T cells, authors suggested.

The clonotype was recovered from a man aged 50 to 75 who received an inactivated influenza vaccine. The sequencing used PBMCs from blood, collected approximately 22 months after vaccination.

The CDR3 DNA follows: TGCGCCAGCAGCCAAGATTACGGGGATTACGCTGGCTACACCTTC. Translation: CASSQDYGDYAGYTF. This sequence joins TRBV4-3 and TRBJ1-2; no definite D call. The germline V gene encodes CDR1 LGHNA and CDR2 YSLEER. This CDR3 spans 15 amino acids. Trimming stripped 0 bases from V and 7 bases from J, with 15 bases between.